The 26 T cell receptor beta chains in this list originate from one sample, sequenced in a study of T cell repertoires in cytomegalovirus infection. TCRdb processed the reads anew with MiXCR; each CDR3 protein has one entry. Among hundreds of thousands of distinct CDR3 sequences, approximately 24% were seen once, and the ten largest hold roughly 8%. Source material: CD8+ T cells from PBMCs. These receptors all stem from a human donor in good health (CMV status not recorded). Some clones in this sample may be carry-over from other donors' samples.

This clonotype was recorded many times. This rearrangement joins TRBV11-2 to TRBJ1-1; D is unresolved. The germline V gene encodes CDR1 SGHAT and CDR2 FQNNGV. The germline V and J ends were trimmed by 5 bases and 5 bases, with 15 bases remaining between them. The CDR3 spans 14 residues. CDR3 in DNA: TGTGCCAGCAGCGTAGGTGTCCCGGGGACTGAAGCTTTCTTT. Residues: CASSVGVPGTEAFF.

In this sample, this clonotype turned up a few times. The V gene is TRBV10-3, the J gene TRBJ2-7, with D unclear. CDR1 is ENHRY and CDR2 is SYGVKD in the germline V gene. CDR3 size: 11 residues. The V end was cut by 6 bases, the J end by 0 bases, with 3 bases between. The CDR3 protein is CAIRGSYEQYF. The CDR3, as DNA: TGTGCCATCAGAGGCTCCTACGAGCAGTACTTC.

The rearrangement joins TRBV20-1 to TRBJ1-2; no definite D call. The CDR3 covers 13 residues. Looked up from germline, CDR1 is DFQATT and CDR2 is SNEGSKA (reference sequence). The V end was cut by 0 bases, the J end by 0 bases, with 5 bases between. The CDR3 spells CSARDISNYGYTF. The DNA for the CDR3 is TGCAGTGCTAGAGACATATCTAACTATGGCTACACCTTC.

V usage is TRBV9 and J usage is TRBJ2-2, with a tentative D call TRBD1 (5 bases). The CDR3 has 16 amino acids. V lost 0 bases and J 4 bases, leaving 13 bases between the germline ends. Germline values: CDR1 SGDLS, CDR2 YYNGEE. CDR3 bases: TGTGCCAGCAGCGTAGAGGGGAAACGGGCCACCGGGGAGCTGTTTTTT. Translation: CASSVEGKRATGELFF.

This clonotype was observed a few times. The gene calls are TRBV29-1 and TRBJ2-4; a weak D match, TRBD1 (6 bases). Germline loops: CDR1 SQVTM, CDR2 ANQGSEA. CDR3 length: 13 residues. Trimming removed 5 bases from V and 0 bases from J, with 8 bases in between. The CDR3 here is CSVQGIAKNIQYF. CDR3 in DNA: TGCAGCGTTCAGGGGATAGCCAAAAACATTCAGTACTTC.

V and J are TRBV7-1 and TRBJ2-2, with D unresolved. Being an ORF, TRBV7-1 has a function that is uncertain. V lost 5 bases and J lost 3, with 16 bases in between. There are 16 residues in the CDR3. The CDR3 loop reads CASSPVRRSHTGELFF. In DNA, the CDR3 is TGTGCCAGCAGCCCCGTCCGACGCAGTCACACCGGGGAGCTGTTTTTT.

A note on this clonotype: This may come from a read error, since a much larger clone is one base off. The chain links TRBV6-1 to TRBJ1-5, with D possibly TRBD1 on 6 matching bases. In germline, CDR1 is MNHNS, CDR2 SASEGT. The CDR3 is made up of 14 amino acids. CDR3 sequence: CASSGKQGNQLQHF. CDR3 in DNA: TGTGCCAGCAGTGGAAAACAGGGTAATCAGCTCCAGCATTTT.

In this sample, this clonotype turned up a few times. This chain joins TRBV5-5 and TRBJ1-2, with D possibly TRBD1 on 6 matching bases. V was pared by 3 bases and J by 5 bases, with 20 bases between. The CDR3 totals 16 residues. Germline CDR1 reads SGHKS; CDR2 reads YYEKEE (reference sequence). The CDR3 loop reads CASSSVTGGAEYGYTF. CDR3 bases: TGTGCCAGCAGCTCGGTTACGGGGGGCGCTGAATATGGCTACACCTTC.

Of note for this clonotype: This sequence may be a read error, since a much larger clone differs from it by one base. The chain is built from TRBV7-9 and TRBJ2-1; 8 nucleotides align to TRBD1. CDR1 and CDR2 from the germline V gene are SEHNR and FQNEAQ (reference sequence). The CDR3 has 15 residues. The CDR3 coding sequence is TGTACCAGCAGCTTAGCGACAGGGGCAGTGTATGAGCAGTTCTTC. It specifies CTSSLATGAVYEQFF.

This clonotype was seen a handful of times. The chain carries TRBV7-9 and TRBJ2-2; D is perhaps TRBD2 (6 bases). The V gene's germline CDR1 is SEHNR and CDR2 FQNEAQ (reference sequence). V was pared by 5 bases and J by 0 bases, with 13 bases between. The CDR3 has 16 amino acids. CDR3 loop: CASSPRGSANTGELFF. The CDR3 DNA sequence: TGTGCCAGCAGCCCCCGGGGGAGTGCGAACACCGGGGAGCTGTTTTTT.

As concerns this clonotype: A junction boundary mismatches the germline segment, possibly from a read error. The V gene is TRBV6-2 or TRBV6-3, the J gene TRBJ1-1, with 8 bases that match TRBD1. The germline V gene encodes CDR1 MNHEY and CDR2 SVGEGT. The CDR3 has 15 residues. The CDR3 region is CASSRSQGVNTEAFF. Here the CDR3 DNA reads TGTGCCAGCAGCCGCTCACAGGGGGTGAATACTGAAGCTTTCTTT.

In this sample, this clonotype turned up many times. The CDR3 nucleotides read TGTGCCAGCAGTACACCGACCGGGACAGGGGTTGGCACAGATACGCAGTATTTT. As protein: CASSTPTGTGVGTDTQYF. This chain uses TRBV6-6 with TRBJ2-3; 10 bases line up with TRBD1. Trimming at V came to 5 bases and at J to 1 base, leaving 12 bases not matched to a gene. This CDR3 region has 18 residues. Germline V lookup: CDR1 MNHNY, CDR2 SVGAGI (reference sequence).

V is TRBV29-1 and J is TRBJ2-6; no clear D. The CDR3 loop spans 14 amino acids. V was shortened by 5 bases and J by 0 bases, with 8 bases between the two germline ends. The germline gives CDR1 SQVTM, CDR2 ANQGSEA. The CDR3 region has the DNA TGCAGCGTTAAGTCAGCCTCTGGGGCCAACGTCCTGACTTTC. Translation gives CSVKSASGANVLTF. Looking up the rest from reference TRBV29-1 and TRBJ2-6 gives the full variable domain: SAVISQKPSRDICQRGTSLTIQCQVDSQVTMMFWYRQQPGQSLTLIATANQGSEATYESGFVIDKFPISRPNLTFSTLTVSNMSPEDSSIYLCSVKSASGANVLTFGAGSRLTVL.

In its sample, this clonotype was seen a few times. V usage is TRBV24-1 and J usage is TRBJ1-5; D call uncertain. The germline V gene encodes CDR1 KGHDR and CDR2 SFDVKD. CDR3 length equals 14 residues. Trimming stripped 0 bases from V and 0 bases from J, with 2 bases between. The CDR3 loop reads CATSDLRSNQPQHF. The CDR3 bases are TGTGCCACCAGTGATTTGCGTAGCAATCAGCCCCAGCATTTT.

Of note for this clonotype: An end of the junction does not agree with germline; a read error may underlie this. The chain has TRBV6-4 and TRBJ1-2, with TRBD1 matching over 8 bases. The V gene's germline CDR1 is MRHNA and CDR2 SNTAGT. The CDR3 contains 11 residues. The CDR3 here is CASGDRHGYAF. The CDR3 DNA is TGTGCCAGCGGGGACAGGCATGGCTACGCCTTC.

The chain joins TRBV2 to TRBJ2-1, with 8 positions matching TRBD2. This CDR3 is 12 amino acids long. V lost 9 bases to trimming and J lost 9 bases; unmatched junction nucleotides: 7. The germline CDR1 and CDR2 sequences are SNHLY and FYNNEI. The CDR3 DNA reads TGTGCCAGTTTAGCGGGGCGGTTTGAGCAGTTCTTC. As protein: CASLAGRFEQFF.

The sample holds one count of this clonotype. This rearrangement joins TRBV27 to TRBJ2-1; D is perhaps TRBD1 or TRBD2 (5 bases each). CDR1 and CDR2 from the germline V gene are MNHEY and SMNVEV (reference sequence). This CDR3 contains 15 residues. V was pared by 4 bases and J by 2 bases, with 12 bases between. The DNA for the CDR3 is TGTGCCAGCAGTTCCGCCGGGGACCCCTACAATGAGCAGTTCTTC. Its translation is CASSSAGDPYNEQFF.

There are many counts of this clonotype. The chain is built from TRBV7-6 and TRBJ2-5; TRBD1 aligns across 10 bases. Germline V gene sequence: CDR1 SGHVS, CDR2 FNYEAQ. V was pared by 3 bases and J by 4 bases, with 5 bases of the junction left unmatched. The CDR3 is made up of 15 amino acids. CDR3 coding DNA: TGTGCCAGCAGCTTGGGGACAGGGGTTGGAGAGACCCAGTACTTC. Translation gives CASSLGTGVGETQYF.

This clonotype was observed at least ten times. The chain joins TRBV7-2 to TRBJ2-5, with a tentative D call TRBD1 (5 bases). CDR1 is SGHTA, CDR2 FQGNSA, per germline. V gave up 1 base and J gave up 4 bases, with 7 bases separating them. CDR3 length: 13 amino acids. For the CDR3, the DNA is TGTGCCAGCAGCTTAGAAGGGGCAGAGACCCAGTACTTC. Amino acid sequence: CASSLEGAETQYF.

This clonotype was seen only a few times. The rearrangement links TRBV6-1 to TRBJ1-1, with 7 positions matching TRBD1. The CDR3 length is 13 residues. With 6 bases clipped from V and 9 bases from J, the junction kept 10 bases outside the gene matches. Germline loops: CDR1 MNHNS, CDR2 SASEGT. CDR3 in amino acids: CASSPTGRGQAFF. The CDR3 DNA follows: TGTGCCAGCAGCCCTACAGGGAGGGGGCAAGCTTTCTTT.

The table lists this clonotype with a few counts. V gene TRBV7-8 combines with J gene TRBJ2-7, with 7 bases lining up with TRBD1. Germline V gene data show CDR1 as SGHVS and CDR2 as FQNEAQ. CDR3 length equals 15 residues. Trimming removed 1 base from V and 3 bases from J; junction bases left unmatched: 6. CDR3 DNA sequence: TGTGCCAGCAGCTTAGTTGGGACAGAAGACTACGAGCAGTACTTC. Its translation is CASSLVGTEDYEQYF. Looking up the rest from reference TRBV7-8 and TRBJ2-7 gives the full variable domain: GAGVSQSPRYKVAKRGQDVALRCDPISGHVSLFWYQQALGQGPEFLTYFQNEAQLDKSGLPSDRFFAERPEGSVSTLKIQRTQQEDSAVYLCASSLVGTEDYEQYFGPGTRLTVT.

The rearrangement links TRBV6-2 or TRBV6-3 to TRBJ1-2, with 8 bases that match TRBD1. In germline, CDR1 is MNHEY, CDR2 SVGEGT. The CDR3 is 14 residues long. V was clipped by 2 bases and J by 7 bases; unmatched bases: 6. The CDR3 sequence: CASSYPGQGGGYTF. The CDR3, as DNA: TGTGCCAGCAGTTACCCAGGACAGGGTGGTGGCTACACCTTC.

The sample holds many counts of this clonotype. The chain has TRBV7-2 and TRBJ2-7, with 12 bases fitting TRBD2. This CDR3 contains 17 residues. The germline V gene has CDR1 SGHTA and CDR2 FQGNSA. Unmatched junction bases numbered 11, after V lost 3 bases and J lost 5 bases. The CDR3 nucleotides read TGTGCCAGCAGCTTGCCCTTCGGACTAGCGGGGCACGACGAGCAGTACTTC. Protein product: CASSLPFGLAGHDEQYF.

The chain is built from TRBV29-1 and TRBJ2-3, with 8 bases that match TRBD2. In germline, CDR1 is SQVTM, CDR2 ANQGSEA. There are 15 residues in the CDR3. Trimming cost V 3 bases and J 7 bases; bases outside gene matches: 12. The DNA for the CDR3 is TGCAGCGTTGAGGGTGGGCCGGGGGGGTGGAATACGCAGTATTTT. This codes for CSVEGGPGGWNTQYF.

CDR3 protein: CSVESRTNTEAFF. CDR3 DNA: TGCAGCGTTGAGTCTAGGACGAACACTGAAGCTTTCTTT. V usage is TRBV29-1 and J usage is TRBJ1-1; D not certain. The CDR3 has 13 residues. Germline V gene lookup returns CDR1 SQVTM and CDR2 ANQGSEA. V lost 3 bases to trimming and J lost 1 base, with 9 bases between them.

The chain links TRBV4-1 to TRBJ1-3, with no clear D. The V gene lost 1 base and the J gene lost 0 bases, with 10 bases spanning the gap. Germline V gene lookup returns CDR1 MGHRA and CDR2 YSYEKL. This CDR3 region has 16 residues. The CDR3 DNA reads TGCGCCAGCAGCCAAGGTCCTGCTTTCTCTGGAAACACCATATATTTT. Amino acids: CASSQGPAFSGNTIYF.